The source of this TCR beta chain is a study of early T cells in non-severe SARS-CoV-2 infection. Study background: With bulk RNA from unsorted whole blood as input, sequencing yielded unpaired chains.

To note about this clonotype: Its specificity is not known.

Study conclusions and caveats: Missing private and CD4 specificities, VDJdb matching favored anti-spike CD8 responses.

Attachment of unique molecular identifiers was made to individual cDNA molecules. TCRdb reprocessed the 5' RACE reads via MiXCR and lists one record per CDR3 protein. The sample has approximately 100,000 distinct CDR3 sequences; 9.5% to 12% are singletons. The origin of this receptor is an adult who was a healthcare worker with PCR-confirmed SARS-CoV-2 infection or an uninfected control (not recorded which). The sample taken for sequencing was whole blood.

CDR3 in DNA: TGTGCTAGACCACTCAACCCGGGACAGGGGCTTAATCAGCCCCAGCATTTT. Translating it yields CARPLNPGQGLNQPQHF. The V and J genes are TRBV12-5 and TRBJ1-5, with 10 positions matching TRBD1. Per the germline V gene, CDR1 is LGHNT and CDR2 is FRNRAP. The ends lost 9 bases at V and 4 bases at J; junction bases unmatched: 15. This CDR3 contains 17 residues.